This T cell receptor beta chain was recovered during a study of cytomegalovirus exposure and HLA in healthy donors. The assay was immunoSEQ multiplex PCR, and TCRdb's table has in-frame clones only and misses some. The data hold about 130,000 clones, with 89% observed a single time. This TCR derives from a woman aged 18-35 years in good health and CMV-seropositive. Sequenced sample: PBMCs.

The chain's CDR3 is CASSYTSGTGAGYTF. The CDR3 nucleotides read TGTGCCAGCAGTTACACCTCCGGGACAGGGGCTGGCTACACCTTC. This rearrangement joins TRBV6-5 to TRBJ1-2, with 10 bases that match TRBD1. The CDR3 spans 15 residues. Trimming removed 2 bases from V and 7 bases from J; junction bases left unmatched: 7. CDR1 is MNHEY and CDR2 is SVGAGI in the germline V gene.